This T cell receptor beta chain was sequenced during a study of T-cell memory formation after mild COVID-19. Whole-study findings and limits: Clones which contracted sat mainly in CM and EM if CD4+, and in EMRA if CD8+. Clones shrinking between day 15 and 85 showed a balanced CD4/CD8 split, and those that grew later tilted toward CD4+. Confirmation was lacking for SARS-CoV-2 specificity of second-wave clones that peaked on day 37.

As for this clonotype: The target antigen is unknown. A single base separates this from a much larger clone, so it may be a read error.

TCRdb re-analysed the 5' RACE reads in MiXCR, keeping a single row per CDR3 protein. The table has under 150,000 distinct CDR3 sequences, 15% to 20% seen once; the top ten hold around 13%. Trimming shortened V by 8 bases and J by 5 bases, and 18 bases separated the two germline ends. Germline lookup yields CDR1 SGHRS and CDR2 YFSETQ. There are 14 residues in the CDR3. The sequence was obtained from an adult woman who had mild COVID-19 (a few samples of this study predate the infection). Cell type and time point are not known. The sequenced material came from PBMCs or a T cell subset sorted from them (not recorded which). The chain combines TRBV5-1 with TRBJ2-3; D is possibly TRBD2 (6 bases). As DNA, the CDR3 is TGCGCCAGTACTAGCTGGAGTCCCGGAGATACGCAGTATTTT. This sequence encodes CASTSWSPGDTQYF.